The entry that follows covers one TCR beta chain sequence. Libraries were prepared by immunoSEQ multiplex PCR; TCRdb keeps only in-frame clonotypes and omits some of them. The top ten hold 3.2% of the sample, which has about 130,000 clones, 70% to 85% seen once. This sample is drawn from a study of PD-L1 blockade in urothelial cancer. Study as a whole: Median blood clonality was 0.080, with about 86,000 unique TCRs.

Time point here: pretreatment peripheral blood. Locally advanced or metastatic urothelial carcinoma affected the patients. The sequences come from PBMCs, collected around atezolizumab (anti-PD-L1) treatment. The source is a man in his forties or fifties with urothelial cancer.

The CDR3 coding sequence is TGTGCCAGCAGTGTACTGGGAGCGGGAGAGTTCTACGAGCAGTACTTC. Its translation is CASSVLGAGEFYEQYF. The V gene is TRBV6-1, the J gene TRBJ2-7, with TRBD2 identical over 8 bases. This CDR3 has 16 amino acids. Germline CDR1 is MNHNS and CDR2 is SASEGT. V lost 4 bases to trimming and J lost 3 bases; unmatched junction nucleotides: 11.